The 17 T cell receptor beta chains presented below share a single source sample, sequenced in a study of T cells in Graves' hyperthyroidism and ophthalmopathy. Using RNA transcripts as the source, TCR beta CDR3 regions were amplified. The TCR CDR3 was amplified in a first-round RT-PCR using the HTBI primer set. Using its own MiXCR run on the multiplex PCR reads, TCRdb lists one record per CDR3 protein. The table records a few hundred thousand distinct CDR3 sequences, less than 25% of them present only once. The specimen was blood. These receptors were obtained from a young man with Graves' hyperthyroidism.

V is TRBV4-1 and J is TRBJ2-7; the match to TRBD1 covers 7 bases. CDR1 is MGHRA, CDR2 YSYEKL, per germline. With 5 bases clipped from V and 2 bases from J, the junction kept 9 bases outside the gene matches. This CDR3 has 15 amino acids. The CDR3 nucleotides are TGCGCCAGCAGCTACGGGACAGACGGGACCTACGAGCAGTACTTC. Encoded protein: CASSYGTDGTYEQYF.

This clonotype came up a few times. V is TRBV6-1 and J is TRBJ2-7, with no clear D. CDR3 length: 13 amino acids. V lost 2 bases and J 4 bases, leaving 9 bases between the germline ends. CDR1 MNHNS and CDR2 SASEGT come from the germline V gene. CDR3 sequence: CASSESEGYEQYF. DNA for the CDR3: TGTGCCAGCAGTGAATCGGAAGGGTACGAGCAGTACTTC.

This clonotype was seen repeatedly, ten times or more. A read error may explain this, as a much larger clone is one base away. This chain connects TRBV11-3 to TRBJ2-2; D possibly corresponds to TRBD1 (5 bases). V gave up 8 bases and J gave up 4 bases, with 8 bases separating them. The CDR3 loop spans 12 amino acids. CDR1 and CDR2 from the germline V gene are SGHNT and YENEEA. For the CDR3, the DNA is TGTGCCAGCCAGGGCGGCACCGGGGAGCTGTTTTTT. Translating gives CASQGGTGELFF.

This clonotype was observed at least ten times. This chain connects TRBV7-9 to TRBJ1-1; 8 bases match TRBD1. Germline V CDR1 and CDR2: SEHNR, FQNEAQ (reference sequence). J gave up 3 bases and V 0 bases, and 3 bases lay outside the gene matches. The CDR3 contains 15 residues. The DNA for the CDR3 is TGTGCCAGCAGCTTAGCCGGGACAGGATACACTGAAGCTTTCTTT. Amino acid sequence: CASSLAGTGYTEAFF.

This clonotype has a count of ten or more. The chain uses TRBV5-1 and TRBJ1-1; tentative D call: TRBD1 (6 bases). Per germline, CDR1 SGHRS and CDR2 YFSETQ. This CDR3 is built from 16 residues. V was clipped by 4 bases and J by 4 bases, with 20 bases between them. CDR3 nucleotides: TGCGCCAGCAGCCTCGAGGGGGGGGGAGCTACCACTGAAGCTTTCTTT. This encodes CASSLEGGGATTEAFF.

The genes are TRBV19 and TRBJ2-2, with D perhaps TRBD1 (6 bases). Germline CDR1 LNHDA, CDR2 SQIVND (reference sequence). V lost 8 bases and J 1 base, leaving 14 bases between the germline ends. This CDR3 is 15 amino acids long. Written as DNA, the CDR3 is TGTGCCAGTTCATCAGGGGCAAGGAACACCGGGGAGCTGTTTTTT. Its protein product is CASSSGARNTGELFF.

This clonotype has a handful of counts. The chain is built from TRBV5-1 and TRBJ1-1; possibly TRBD1 for D (6 bases). V lost 3 bases to trimming and J lost 6 bases, with 15 bases between them. Germline V gives CDR1 SGHRS, CDR2 YFSETQ. The CDR3 covers 14 residues. CDR3 sequence (DNA): TGCGCCAGCAGCTCGGTGGGGGGGCCGGCTGAAGCTTTCTTT. Amino acids: CASSSVGGPAEAFF.

This clonotype was counted ten times or more. V usage is TRBV15 and J usage is TRBJ2-5; D possibly corresponds to TRBD1 (6 bases). Trimming shortened V by 3 bases and J by 4 bases, and 18 bases separated the two germline ends. The germline V gene encodes CDR1 LNHNV and CDR2 YYDKDF (reference sequence). This CDR3 comprises 16 residues. In nucleotides, the CDR3 is TGTGCCACCAGCAGTGGGGACACCCACGGCGGAGAGACCCAGTACTTC. Protein sequence: CATSSGDTHGGETQYF.

This clonotype was seen only a few times. The rearrangement joins TRBV4-1 to TRBJ1-3; D unresolved. Germline V gene lookup returns CDR1 MGHRA and CDR2 YSYEKL. This CDR3 has 15 amino acids. V lost 4 bases, J lost 0 bases, and 10 bases lay in between. The CDR3 protein is CASSLVPHSGNTIYF. CDR3 sequence (DNA): TGCGCCAGCAGCCTGGTCCCCCACTCTGGAAACACCATATATTTT.

The V gene is TRBV6-1, the J gene TRBJ1-2; possible D gene TRBD1, 5 bases. The CDR3 runs to 15 residues. CDR1 and CDR2 from the germline V gene are MNHNS and SASEGT. Trimming removed 3 bases from V and 7 bases from J, with 18 bases in between. CDR3 sequence: CASSEGEAGERGYTF. The CDR3 nucleotides read TGTGCCAGCAGTGAGGGGGAAGCGGGGGAACGTGGCTACACCTTC.

This clonotype has more than one count but fewer than ten. The rearrangement joins TRBV5-6 to TRBJ2-2; possible D gene TRBD1, 5 bases. The CDR3 is 15 residues long. Germline V gene data show CDR1 as SGHDT and CDR2 as YYEEEE. V was cut by 4 bases and J by 6 bases, with 16 bases left in between. The CDR3 DNA sequence: TGTGCCAGCAGCAGTCCCTCAGGGTACTCCGGGGAGCTGTTTTTT. Its translation: CASSSPSGYSGELFF. The variable domain in full, completed from reference TRBV5-6 and TRBJ2-2, reads DAGVTQSPTHLIKTRGQQVTLRCSPKSGHDTVSWYQQALGQGPQFIFQYYEEEERQRGNFPDRFSGHQFPNYSSELNVNALLLGDSALYLCASSSPSGYSGELFFGEGSRLTVL.

This clonotype was counted ten times or more. In DNA form, the CDR3 reads TGTGCCAGTAGTATGCCAGGGGAGTACGAGCAGTACTTC. Translation: CASSMPGEYEQYF. The chain carries TRBV19 and TRBJ2-7; D might be TRBD1 (6 bases). This CDR3 has 13 amino acids. In germline, CDR1 is LNHDA, CDR2 SQIVND (reference sequence). Between the trimmed V and J ends, which lost 3 bases and 4 bases, there was a span of 10 bases.

This clonotype has a count of ten or more. The chain carries TRBV18 and TRBJ2-5, with D tentatively TRBD1 or TRBD2 (5 bases each). This CDR3 contains 15 residues. Trimming took off 2 bases at V and 1 base at J, with 11 bases between the two ends. Germline CDR1 is KGHSH and CDR2 is LQKENI. The CDR3 sequence: CASSPIPGPQETQYF. CDR3 nucleotide sequence: TGTGCCAGCTCACCAATACCGGGACCCCAAGAGACCCAGTACTTC.

This clonotype appeared many times. The rearrangement joins TRBV20-1 to TRBJ1-1, with D unresolved. Per germline, CDR1 DFQATT and CDR2 SNEGSKA (reference sequence). The ends were cut back, 3 bases at V and 1 base at J, with 15 bases in the middle. CDR3 size: 15 residues. CDR3 DNA sequence: TGCAGTGCTAGGTCACAAAGGACGGGGAACACTGAAGCTTTCTTT. Amino acids: CSARSQRTGNTEAFF.

This clonotype was counted ten times or more. The V gene is TRBV12-3 or TRBV12-4, the J gene TRBJ2-4; 7 positions match TRBD2. The CDR3 is 20 residues long. J was trimmed by 0 bases and V by 3 bases; bases with no gene match: 17. CDR3 residues: CASSFRLGLAENLAKNIQYF. In nucleotides, the CDR3 is TGTGCCAGCAGTTTTCGGCTCGGGCTAGCGGAAAACCTAGCCAAAAACATTCAGTACTTC.

This clonotype was seen at least ten times. This chain connects TRBV2 to TRBJ2-7; TRBD1 aligns across 12 bases. The CDR3 sequence is 13 residues long. CDR1 SNHLY and CDR2 FYNNEI come from the germline V gene. V shed 6 bases and J 6 bases; nucleotides not matched to a gene: 3. CDR3 DNA: TGTGCCAGCAGGGGACAGGGGGCACCCGAGCAGTACTTC. This sequence encodes CASRGQGAPEQYF.

V is TRBV7-2 and J is TRBJ2-7; tentative D call: TRBD1 (7 bases). This CDR3 has 13 amino acids. V lost 5 bases to trimming and J lost 6 bases, with 14 bases between them. Germline V CDR1 and CDR2: SGHTA, FQGNSA. The CDR3 is CASSEYQGGEQYF. In DNA, the CDR3 is TGTGCCAGCAGCGAATACCAGGGGGGCGAGCAGTACTTC.